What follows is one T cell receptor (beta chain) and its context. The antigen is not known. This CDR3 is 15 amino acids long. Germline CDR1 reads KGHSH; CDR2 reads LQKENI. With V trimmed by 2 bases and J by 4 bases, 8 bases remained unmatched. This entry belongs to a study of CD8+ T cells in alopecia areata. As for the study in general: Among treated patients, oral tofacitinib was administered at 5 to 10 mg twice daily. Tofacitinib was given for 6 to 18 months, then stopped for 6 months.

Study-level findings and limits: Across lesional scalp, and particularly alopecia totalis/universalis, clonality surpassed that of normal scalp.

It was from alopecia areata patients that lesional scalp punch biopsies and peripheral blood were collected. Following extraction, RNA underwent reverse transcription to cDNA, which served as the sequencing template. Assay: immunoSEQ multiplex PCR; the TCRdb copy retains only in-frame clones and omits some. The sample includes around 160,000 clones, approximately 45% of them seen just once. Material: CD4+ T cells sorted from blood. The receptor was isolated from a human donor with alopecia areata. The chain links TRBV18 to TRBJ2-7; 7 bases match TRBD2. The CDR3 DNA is TGTGCCAGCTCACCATTGGCTAGCGGCCAATACGAGCAGTACTTC. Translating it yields CASSPLASGQYEQYF.